This TCR beta chain derives from a study of CD8+ T cells in alopecia areata. With V trimmed by 6 bases and J by 1 base, 2 bases remained unmatched. The germline V gene has CDR1 MGHDK and CDR2 SYGVNS. CDR3 length equals 14 residues. As to treatment: oral pan-JAK inhibitor, 5-10 mg twice daily. cDNA serving as the sequencing template came from extracted, reverse transcribed RNA. Profiling relied on immunoSEQ multiplex PCR, and the TCRdb table lists in-frame clones only, not all of them. In the table there are 170,000 or so clones, about 60% of which are singletons. This TCR was recovered from a human donor with alopecia areata. The V gene is TRBV25-1, the J gene TRBJ2-5; 10 bases agree with TRBD2. The sequenced sample was CD8+ T cells sorted from blood, obtained at week 24, from a patient treated with tofacitinib. CDR3 bases: TGTGCCAGCAGAAAGCGGGGGGGCCAAGAGACCCAGTACTTC. It codes for CASRKRGGQETQYF.